This is a list of T cell receptor beta chains from one sample in a study of cytomegalovirus exposure and HLA in healthy donors. Clones were read by immunoSEQ multiplex PCR, and TCRdb kept only the in-frame ones, dropping some. The sample includes around 150,000 clones, more than 65% seen only once; the top ten take about 4.5%. Sequencing used PBMCs. These receptors were taken from a man aged 18 to 29 in good health and CMV-seropositive. Both conserved end residues are part of each CDR3. The D gene is left open where the match is weak. Only part of the rows carry a size: once, few, many, or a class if the clone is expanded.

J: TRBJ1-1
size: .
D: TRBD1
V: TRBV13
CDR3: CASSFSGRGLGTEAFF
DNA: TGTGCCAGCAGCTTCAGTGGCAGGGGGCTAGGGACTGAAGCTTTCTTT

J: TRBJ1-2
size: .
D: .
V: TRBV5-1
CDR3: CASSSIRRIQGEGYTF
DNA: TGCGCCAGCAGCTCCATACGGCGTATACAGGGTGAGGGCTACACCTTC

J: TRBJ1-5
size: .
D: TRBD1
V: TRBV12-5
CDR3: CASGTDRGGNQPQHF
DNA: TGTGCTAGTGGTACCGACAGGGGGGGCAATCAGCCCCAGCATTTT

J: TRBJ2-5
size: .
D: .
V: TRBV7-9
CDR3: CASGRSRETQYF
DNA: TGTGCCAGCGGGCGAAGTAGGGAGACCCAGTACTTC

J: TRBJ2-2
size: .
D: TRBD2
V: TRBV5-1
CDR3: CASSGTSGDTGELFF
DNA: TGCGCCAGCAGCGGGACTAGCGGTGACACCGGGGAGCTGTTTTTT

J: TRBJ1-1
size: .
D: .
V: TRBV18
CDR3: CASSPTDGSYGRGGGTEAFF
DNA: TGTGCCAGCTCACCCACCGATGGTTCGTATGGGAGGGGCGGCGGCACTGAAGCTTTCTTT

J: TRBJ2-2
size: .
D: .
V: TRBV7-9
CDR3: CASSSLGGENTGELFF
DNA: TGTGCCAGCAGCTCTCTAGGGGGGGAAAACACCGGGGAGCTGTTTTTT

J: TRBJ2-2
size: few
D: .
V: TRBV7-9
CDR3: CASSSGSGTPTGELFF
DNA: TGTGCCAGCAGCTCAGGGAGCGGGACACCAACCGGGGAGCTGTTTTTT

J: TRBJ1-4
size: .
D: TRBD1
V: TRBV5-1
CDR3: CASTVGDSNEKLFF
DNA: TGCGCCAGCACCGTCGGGGACAGTAATGAAAAACTGTTTTTT

J: TRBJ1-2
size: .
D: .
V: TRBV19
CDR3: CANSNLTGSNYGYTF
DNA: TGTGCCAACAGTAACTTGACAGGTTCCAACTATGGCTACACCTTC

J: TRBJ2-3
size: .
D: TRBD1
V: TRBV2
CDR3: CASTMGQGLTDTQYF
DNA: TGTGCCAGCACTATGGGACAGGGTCTCACAGATACGCAGTATTTT

J: TRBJ2-3
size: once
D: .
V: TRBV7-3
CDR3: CASSSGTDTQYF
DNA: TGTGCCAGCAGCTCAGGCACAGATACGCAGTATTTT

J: TRBJ1-2
size: .
D: TRBD1
V: TRBV7-9
CDR3: CASSRSQGARVYGYTF
DNA: TGTGCCAGCAGCCGTTCCCAGGGGGCGCGGGTCTATGGCTACACCTTC

J: TRBJ2-6
size: .
D: TRBD2
V: TRBV19
CDR3: CASSAKTSGRPGANVLTF
DNA: TGTGCCAGTAGTGCCAAGACTAGCGGGAGGCCTGGGGCCAACGTCCTGACTTTC

J: TRBJ1-5
size: .
D: .
V: TRBV28
CDR3: CASSFENNQPQHF
DNA: TGTGCCAGCAGTTTCGAGAACAATCAGCCCCAGCATTTT

J: TRBJ1-2
size: .
D: .
V: TRBV5-4
CDR3: CASSGRQSTNYGYTF
DNA: TGTGCCAGCAGCGGCAGACAGAGCACTAACTATGGCTACACCTTC

J: TRBJ1-5
size: .
D: .
V: TRBV19
CDR3: CASSTFPTSNSNQPQHF
DNA: TGTGCCAGTAGTACATTCCCCACTTCTAATAGCAATCAGCCCCAGCATTTT

J: TRBJ2-3
size: .
D: .
V: TRBV19
CDR3: CASSTNGGVVDTQYF
DNA: TGTGCCAGTAGCACAAACGGGGGAGTGGTGGATACGCAGTATTTT

J: TRBJ1-1
size: .
D: .
V: TRBV6-5
CDR3: CASSFTGHLNTEAFF
DNA: TGTGCCAGCAGTTTCACAGGGCACCTGAACACTGAAGCTTTCTTT

J: TRBJ1-1
size: .
D: TRBD1
V: TRBV4-2
CDR3: CASSQPGQVGTEAFF
DNA: TGTGCCAGCAGCCAACCAGGACAGGTCGGCACTGAAGCTTTCTTT

J: TRBJ1-2
size: few
D: TRBD1
V: TRBV7-9
CDR3: CASSGRDRGNYGYTF
DNA: TGTGCCAGCAGCGGACGGGACAGGGGTAACTATGGCTACACCTTC

J: TRBJ1-4
size: .
D: .
V: TRBV5-1
CDR3: CASSTDRNNEKLFF
DNA: TGCGCCAGCAGCACGGACAGAAATAATGAAAAACTGTTTTTT

J: TRBJ2-1
size: .
D: TRBD2
V: TRBV5-4
CDR3: CASSLDSGTTRNEQFF
DNA: TGTGCCAGCAGCTTGGACTCCGGGACTACCAGGAATGAGCAGTTCTTC

J: TRBJ1-3
size: .
D: .
V: TRBV10-3
CDR3: CAISDRESGNTIYF
DNA: TGTGCCATCAGTGACAGGGAATCTGGAAACACCATATATTTT

J: TRBJ2-3
size: .
D: .
V: TRBV11-3
CDR3: CASSSGVTDTQYF
DNA: TGTGCCAGCAGCTCGGGGGTTACAGATACGCAGTATTTT

J: TRBJ2-3
size: .
D: .
V: TRBV7-3
CDR3: CASSSLSSTDTQYF
DNA: TGTGCCAGCAGCTCCCTCTCCAGCACAGATACGCAGTATTTT

J: TRBJ1-1
size: .
D: TRBD1
V: TRBV19
CDR3: CASSKGSGTGGWTEAFF
DNA: TGTGCCAGTAGTAAGGGCTCCGGGACAGGGGGATGGACTGAAGCTTTCTTT

J: TRBJ1-2
size: .
D: TRBD1
V: TRBV11-3
CDR3: CASSSTGAVGGYTF
DNA: TGTGCCAGCAGCTCGACAGGGGCCGTAGGTGGCTACACCTTC

J: TRBJ1-2
size: .
D: TRBD1
V: TRBV5-1
CDR3: CASSSTDRGRGYGYTF
DNA: TGCGCCAGCAGCTCTACGGACAGGGGTAGAGGCTATGGCTACACCTTC

J: TRBJ1-1
size: .
D: .
V: TRBV27
CDR3: CASSTHREGNTEAFF
DNA: TGTGCCAGCAGTACACACAGGGAAGGGAACACTGAAGCTTTCTTT

J: TRBJ1-4
size: few
D: .
V: TRBV27
CDR3: CASSLSVTNEKLFF
DNA: TGTGCCAGCAGTTTGTCGGTAACTAATGAAAAACTGTTTTTT

J: TRBJ2-1
size: .
D: .
V: TRBV29-1
CDR3: CSVAQGIFSYNEQFF
DNA: TGCAGCGTGGCCCAGGGCATTTTCTCCTACAATGAGCAGTTCTTC

J: TRBJ1-3
size: few
D: .
V: TRBV28
CDR3: CASSSDGYSGNTIYF
DNA: TGTGCCAGCAGTTCCGACGGGTACTCTGGAAACACCATATATTTT